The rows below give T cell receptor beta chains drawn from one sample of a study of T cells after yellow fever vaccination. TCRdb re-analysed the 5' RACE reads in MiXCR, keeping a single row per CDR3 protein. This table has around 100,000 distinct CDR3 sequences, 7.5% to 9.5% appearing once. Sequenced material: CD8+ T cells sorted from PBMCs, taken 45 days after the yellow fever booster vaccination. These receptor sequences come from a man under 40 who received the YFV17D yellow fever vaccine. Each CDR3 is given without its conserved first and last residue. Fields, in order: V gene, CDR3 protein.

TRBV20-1,SVKGAPYEQY
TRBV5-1,ASSLELAGVYEQY
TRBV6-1,ASSMDRGYEQY
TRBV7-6,ASRPYLLAGETQY
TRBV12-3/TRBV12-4,ASSFGEQF
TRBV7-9,AISPGADTQY
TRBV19,ASSSGTNYEQY
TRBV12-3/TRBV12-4,ASSPPGQNYEQY
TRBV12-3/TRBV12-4,ASSLEPNYGYT
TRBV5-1,ASSLVSGKDEQY
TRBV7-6,ASTQINTGELF
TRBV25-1,ASSVPGGRETQY
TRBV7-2,ASSSGAVEQY
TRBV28,ASSFRQSSYNEQF
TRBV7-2,ASSLPGQGSYSYEQY
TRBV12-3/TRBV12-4,ASSPRNLRDTQY
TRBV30,AWRPGLALNEQF
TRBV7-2,ASSMDPSYEQY
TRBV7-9,ATTRDTYEQY
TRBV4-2,ASSQGGGKGSTGELF
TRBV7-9,ASSFPGSSYEQY
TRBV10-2,ASSLSYGMNTEAF
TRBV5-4,ASIEAGGIADTQY
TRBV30,AWSVGFGDYEQY
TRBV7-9,ASSAAGGRNTGELF
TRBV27,ASSFGSNYEQY
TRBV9,ASSLGGPYAQY
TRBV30,AWLRSAYNEQF
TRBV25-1,ASSDAPSNYGYT
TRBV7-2,ASSLGAGSDRDTEAF
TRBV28,ASRSPGYYEQY
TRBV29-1,SVGGGTGELF
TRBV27,ASSTWTSGKETQY
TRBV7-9,ASLAVTYNEQF
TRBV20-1,SAQGSVDEQF
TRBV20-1,SAWLAREKLF
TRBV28,ASTGGLSDTQY
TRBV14,ASSLNFEGLAPEAF
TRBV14,ASSQAAPDTQY
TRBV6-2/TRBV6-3,ASSPDSFTEQF
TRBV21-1,ASSKGSRIGTYEQY
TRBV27,ASSFGQAGGQPQH
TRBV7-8,ASSLKATRMEYNEQF
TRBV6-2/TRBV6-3,ASSYGGGRTEAF
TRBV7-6,ASTLGGQETQY
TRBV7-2,ASSLAPVTGELF
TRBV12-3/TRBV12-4,ASSASTGAGNTIY
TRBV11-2,ASSRHRESEQY
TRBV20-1,SAPWEGHGYEQY
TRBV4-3,ASSQTGTPYGYT
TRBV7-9,ASTDLRIQLGNEQF
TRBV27,ASSFTGLSSYEQY
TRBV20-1,SAAEGNEQF
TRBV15,ATGAGGSNEQF
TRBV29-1,SALGADGELF
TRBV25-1,ASSEGSGPYEQY
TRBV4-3,ASSAAVANTEAF